The 7 T cell receptor beta chains in this list originate from one sample, sequenced in a study of T cells in tumors after PD-1 blockade. Profiling relied on immunoSEQ multiplex PCR, and the TCRdb table lists in-frame clones only, not all of them. Of some 2,400 clones listed, approximately 70% are singletons. The sequences come from tumor tissue, collected after anti-PD-1 treatment. These TCRs come from a human donor with basal cell carcinoma.

The chain couples TRBV15 to TRBJ1-1, with D unclear. The V end lost 1 base, the J end lost 3 bases, and 9 bases lay between the germline ends. The CDR3 sequence is 14 residues long. In germline, CDR1 is LNHNV, CDR2 YYDKDF (reference sequence). The CDR3 reads CATSRAGSDTEAFF. CDR3 bases: TGTGCCACCAGCAGAGCAGGTTCGGACACTGAAGCTTTCTTT. The variable domain in full, with the rest retrieved from reference TRBV15 and TRBJ1-1, is DAMVIQNPRYQVTQFGKPVTLSCSQTLNHNVMYWYQQKSSQAPKLLFHYYDKDFNNEADTPDNFQSRRPNTSFCFLDIRSPGLGDTAMYLCATSRAGSDTEAFFGQGTRLTVV.

This clone was detected only once. The V gene is TRBV7-9, the J gene TRBJ1-1; weak D call: TRBD1 (6 bases). V lost 7 bases, J lost 0 bases, and 12 bases lay in between. The CDR3 loop spans 14 amino acids. CDR1 is SEHNR and CDR2 is FQNEAQ in the germline V gene (reference sequence). CDR3 region: CASIPGVLNTEAFF. The DNA for the CDR3 is TGTGCCAGCATCCCAGGGGTCCTGAACACTGAAGCTTTCTTT. The variable domain in full, with the rest retrieved from reference TRBV7-9 and TRBJ1-1, is DTGVSQNPRHKITKRGQNVTFRCDPISEHNRLYWYRQTLGQGPEFLTYFQNEAQLEKSRLLSDRFSAERPKGSFSTLEIQRTEQGDSAMYLCASIPGVLNTEAFFGQGTRLTVV.

The table lists this clone with a count of one. The genes are TRBV2 and TRBJ2-1; the D gene could be TRBD1 or TRBD2 (5 bases each). The CDR3 has 15 residues. V was shortened by 1 base and J by 4 bases, with 11 bases between the two germline ends. Germline V CDR1 and CDR2: SNHLY, FYNNEI. DNA of the CDR3: TGTGCCAGCAGTGAAGGGCTGGGGGTTTACAATGAGCAGTTCTTC. Translation: CASSEGLGVYNEQFF.

The chain recombines TRBV7-2 with TRBJ2-7; TRBD1 or TRBD2 may be the D gene (5 bases each). Trimming took off 1 base at V and 5 bases at J, with 9 bases between the two ends. Germline lookup yields CDR1 SGHTA and CDR2 FQGNSA. This CDR3 has 13 amino acids. The CDR3 loop reads CASSLVGVHEQYF. As DNA, the CDR3 is TGTGCCAGCAGCTTAGTGGGGGTCCACGAGCAGTACTTC.

This clone was counted once. The gene calls are TRBV7-2 and TRBJ2-2; 10 bases match TRBD2. The CDR3 sequence is 17 residues long. Germline V gene lookup returns CDR1 SGHTA and CDR2 FQGNSA. V lost 6 bases, J lost 5 bases, and 12 bases stayed unmatched. CDR3 residues: CASSRTSGSLITGELFF. CDR3 sequence (DNA): TGTGCCAGCAGTAGGACTAGCGGTAGTCTTATAACCGGGGAGCTGTTTTTT.

The rearrangement links TRBV9 to TRBJ1-2; 7 nucleotides line up with TRBD1. The ends lost 2 bases at V and 4 bases at J; junction bases unmatched: 8. CDR3 length equals 15 residues. Looked up from germline, CDR1 is SGDLS and CDR2 is YYNGEE. CDR3 sequence reads: CASSVEGAPLYGYTF. DNA of the CDR3: TGTGCCAGCAGCGTGGAGGGGGCCCCCCTCTATGGCTACACCTTC.

The genes are TRBV29-1 and TRBJ1-1; D is undetermined. Germline V gene lookup returns CDR1 SQVTM and CDR2 ANQGSEA. The CDR3 runs 11 residues. The ends were cut back, 3 bases at V and 1 base at J, with 3 bases in the middle. The CDR3 DNA is TGCAGCGTTGAGGGGAACACTGAAGCTTTCTTT. It specifies CSVEGNTEAFF. The variable domain in full, completed from reference TRBV29-1 and TRBJ1-1, reads SAVISQKPSRDICQRGTSLTIQCQVDSQVTMMFWYRQQPGQSLTLIATANQGSEATYESGFVIDKFPISRPNLTFSTLTVSNMSPEDSSIYLCSVEGNTEAFFGQGTRLTVV.